This record concerns one TCR beta chain sequence. What antigen it recognizes has not been identified. One base away there is no much larger clone; base qualities are not given. The library came from 5' RACE. The run used an Illumina HiSeq 2500. A second PCR of about 7 to 12 cycles was performed with a sample-barcoded 5' primer and a J-beta primer mix. A unique molecular identifier was introduced onto each TCR beta cDNA molecule by a template-switch 5' adaptor carrying 12 random nucleotides. At least 2.5 million CDR3-containing paired-end reads were obtained from each sample. The Mint cDNA synthesis kit, primed by a TRBC-specific oligonucleotide, was used to synthesize first-strand cDNA from all RNA. All cDNA was treated with uracil-DNA glycosylase and then went through a first 18-cycle PCR with the universal primers M1SS and BC2_uni_R. In the original analysis: For normalization, 1 million high-quality reads were randomly selected from each sample, with every read carrying a distinct molecular identifier. Instead of being binned into consensus sequences, reads that shared molecular identifiers were thrown out. MiTCR, set to a Q25 quality threshold and the strictest error-elimination algorithm, was used for CDR3 identification, clonotype clustering and error correction. A nonparametric unseen species model with Euler transformation was used to estimate lower-bound total TCR beta diversity. Starting from the raw public reads, TCRdb applied fastp trimming at Q25, assembled clones with MiXCR and retained in-frame beta chains. Every entry covers one CDR3 protein and lists the most common genes and DNA from its rows. These V and J calls derive from TCRdb rather than the authors' analysis. The sample table contains about 290,000 distinct CDR3 sequences; only one count was recorded for around 27% of them. Jointly, the top ten make up over 25% of the sample.

This sample stems from a study of blood T cells in healthy people across ages (dated by TCRdb to 2014 to 2015). Study-wide context: Template switching captured roughly one uniquely barcoded TCR beta cDNA molecule per two T cells in model experiments. Using deep sequencing normalized with unique cDNA molecular identifiers, the study measured how TCR beta repertoire diversity changes with age. Donors were grouped into four age groups: young (average approximately 15 years), middle-aged (39), aged (around 56) and long-lived (about 90). To avoid experimental bias, donors of different ages were spread randomly across the sequencing lanes. Two additional independent replicas of 1 million unique cDNA reads from the same blood draw were analyzed for two donors (one aged 18 to 30 and one aged 80 or older). Findings and caveats that apply to the study as a whole: Observed TCR beta diversity per million T cells fell roughly linearly with age, and a significant reduction was already apparent by age around 40. The percentage of naive T cells measured by flow cytometry correlated strongly with observed TCR beta diversity. Compared with the aged group, the long-lived group had more naive CD4+ T cells, fewer expanded clones and increased TCR diversity, suggesting age selection. Estimates of total diversity from one million sequenced T cells were regarded as lower bounds and underestimates. Since profiling was done on bulk unsorted PBMCs, naive and antigen-experienced compartments could not be conclusively compared. Because donor CMV infection status was unknown, age-related changes in expanded clonotypes were potentially confounded.

The donors were 40 or so Caucasian individuals from Russia, aged 6 to 90 years, who were systemically healthy. About 9.1 milliliters of peripheral blood were collected from each donor into EDTA-treated Vacutainer tubes. Ficoll-Paque density-gradient centrifugation was used to isolate PBMCs, with at least 7 million per sample. Total RNA, at least 6 micrograms per sample, was extracted from PBMCs with Trizol reagent. For every donor, an aliquot of PBMCs went through flow cytometry to measure the percentages of naive CD45RAhigh/CD27high T cells. There are 16 amino acids in the CDR3, from cysteine to phenylalanine inclusive. Left in the record is the CDR3 DNA by itself, 48 bases read in frame from the first base. Sequences LNHDA (CDR1) and SQIVND (CDR2) are obtained from the germline V gene (reference sequence). V sheds 3 bases and J sheds 0 bases, leaving 14 bases between their ends.

Sequencing was performed on blood. The source of this sequence is a woman in her sixties or seventies in good health. The V and J genes are TRBV19 and TRBJ1-1; 5 matching bases give a weak D call of TRBD1. The DNA reads as follows: TGTGCCAGTAGTATTGGGACGGTATACATGAACACTGAAGCTTTCTTT. Its coded protein is CASSIGTVYMNTEAFF.